The 9 T cell receptor beta chains listed next were all sequenced from one sample in a study of blood T cell repertoires in COVID-19. Some clones are missing from TCRdb's copy, which holds only in-frame ones; the method was immunoSEQ multiplex PCR. The sample shows some 300,000 clones, 90% of them seen only once. The sample taken for sequencing was peripheral blood. The receptors were gathered from a middle-aged woman with COVID-19, enrolled during active disease.

A single count supports this clone. This chain uses TRBV29-1 with TRBJ2-7, with D perhaps TRBD2 (5 bases). The V gene lost 3 bases and the J gene lost 5 bases, with 11 bases spanning the gap. The CDR3 covers 12 residues. Germline values: CDR1 SQVTM, CDR2 ANQGSEA. The CDR3 loop reads CSVEEAMNEQYF. DNA for the CDR3: TGCAGCGTTGAGGAGGCGATGAACGAGCAGTACTTC.

This clone was recorded at least ten times. The rearrangement joins TRBV19 to TRBJ2-1; D possibly corresponds to TRBD1 (6 bases). CDR3 length: 13 amino acids. Trimming shortened V by 5 bases and J by 7 bases, and 12 bases separated the two germline ends. Germline CDR1 LNHDA, CDR2 SQIVND (reference sequence). CDR3: CASSFRDTNEQFF. The CDR3 nucleotides read TGTGCCAGTAGTTTCCGGGACACAAATGAGCAGTTCTTC.

J is TRBJ2-1 and V is TRBV28; D is ambiguous. The CDR3 loop spans 10 amino acids. Germline V gene sequence: CDR1 MDHEN, CDR2 SYDVKM. Trimming left V 6 bases short and J 6 bases short, with 3 bases between. The CDR3 loop reads CASSRNEQFF. The CDR3 coding sequence is TGTGCCAGCAGCCGCAATGAGCAGTTCTTC.

This clone was found once. The J gene is TRBJ1-5, the V gene TRBV28, with 12 nucleotides matching TRBD1. J was trimmed by 7 bases and V by 5 bases; bases with no gene match: 9. Germline V gene data show CDR1 as MDHEN and CDR2 as SYDVKM. This CDR3 has 16 residues. The CDR3 DNA is TGTGCCAGCAGTCGTCCGGGACAGGGGGCTCGACAGCCCCAGCATTTT. Protein sequence: CASSRPGQGARQPQHF.

On this clone: This same CDR3 is encoded by further DNA sequences in the sample. This chain connects TRBV27 to TRBJ2-1; the match to TRBD2 covers 9 bases. The germline V gene encodes CDR1 MNHEY and CDR2 SMNVEV (reference sequence). V was clipped by 3 bases and J by 4 bases; unmatched bases: 4. The CDR3 is 15 amino acids. The CDR3 nucleotides are TGTGCCAGCAGTTTGGGACTAGCAGCTTACAATGAGCAGTTCTTC. Translation: CASSLGLAAYNEQFF.

The genes are TRBV28 and TRBJ2-7; no clear D gene. CDR1 and CDR2 from the germline V gene are MDHEN and SYDVKM. V was cut by 2 bases and J by 3 bases, with 5 bases left in between. The CDR3 length is 12 residues. The CDR3 protein is CASSLTFYEQYF. The DNA for the CDR3 is TGTGCCAGCAGTTTAACATTCTACGAGCAGTACTTC.

The chain joins TRBV19 to TRBJ1-1, with D unclear. The CDR3 extends over 15 amino acids. In germline, CDR1 is LNHDA, CDR2 SQIVND (reference sequence). The ends were cut back, 5 bases at V and 11 bases at J, with 24 bases in the middle. CDR3 amino acids: CASSLTTGGPKGAFF. CDR3 DNA sequence: TGTGCCAGTAGTCTAACGACGGGAGGACCCAAGGGTGCTTTCTTT.

V gene TRBV28 combines with J gene TRBJ2-3, with D uncertain. Trimming took off 3 bases at V and 3 bases at J, with 7 bases between the two ends. The CDR3 runs to 13 residues. Germline values: CDR1 MDHEN, CDR2 SYDVKM. DNA of the CDR3: TGTGCCAGCAGTTTTGTGAGAACAGATACGCAGTATTTT. Its translation: CASSFVRTDTQYF.

The V and J genes are TRBV24-1 and TRBJ2-3, with 9 bases that match TRBD2. CDR3 length equals 16 residues. The junction had 6 bases not matched to a gene; V was cut back by 4 bases and J by 2 bases. CDR1 KGHDR and CDR2 SFDVKD come from the germline V gene. The CDR3 coding sequence is TGTGCCACCAGTGACCCAACTAGCGGGCCCACAGATACGCAGTATTTT. This translates into CATSDPTSGPTDTQYF.